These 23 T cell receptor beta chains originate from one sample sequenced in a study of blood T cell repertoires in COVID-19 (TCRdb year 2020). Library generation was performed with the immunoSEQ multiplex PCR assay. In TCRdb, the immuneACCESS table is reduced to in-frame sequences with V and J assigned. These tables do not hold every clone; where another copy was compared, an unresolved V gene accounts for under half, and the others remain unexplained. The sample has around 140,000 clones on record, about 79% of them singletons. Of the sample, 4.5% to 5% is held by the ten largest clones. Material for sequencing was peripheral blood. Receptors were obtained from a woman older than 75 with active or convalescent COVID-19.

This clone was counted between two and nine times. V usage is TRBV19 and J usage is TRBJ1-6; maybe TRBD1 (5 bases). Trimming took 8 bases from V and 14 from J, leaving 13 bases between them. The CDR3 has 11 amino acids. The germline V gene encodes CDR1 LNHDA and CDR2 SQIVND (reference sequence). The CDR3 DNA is TGTGCCAGTGGCAGGGAAAAGACCCTCCACTTT. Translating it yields CASGREKTLHF.

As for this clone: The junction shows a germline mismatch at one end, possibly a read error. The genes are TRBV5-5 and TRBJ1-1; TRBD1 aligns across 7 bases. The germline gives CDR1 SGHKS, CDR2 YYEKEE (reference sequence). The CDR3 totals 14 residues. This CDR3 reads CACSYRTGNTEAFF. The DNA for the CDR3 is TGTGCCTGCAGCTACCGGACAGGGAACACTGAAGCTTTCTTT.

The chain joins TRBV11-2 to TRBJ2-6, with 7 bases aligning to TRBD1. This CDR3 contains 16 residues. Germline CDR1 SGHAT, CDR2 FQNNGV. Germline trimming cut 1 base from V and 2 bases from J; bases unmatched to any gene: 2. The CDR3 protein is CASSLVGTAGANVLTF. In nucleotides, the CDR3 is TGTGCCAGCAGCTTAGTCGGGACAGCTGGGGCCAACGTCCTGACTTTC.

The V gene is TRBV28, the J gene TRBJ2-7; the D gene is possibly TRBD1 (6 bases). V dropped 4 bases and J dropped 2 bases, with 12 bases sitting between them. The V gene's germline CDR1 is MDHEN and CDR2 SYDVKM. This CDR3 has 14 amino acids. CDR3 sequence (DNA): TGTGCCAGCAGTTATCAGTCAGGGGCCTACGAGCAGTACTTC. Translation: CASSYQSGAYEQYF.

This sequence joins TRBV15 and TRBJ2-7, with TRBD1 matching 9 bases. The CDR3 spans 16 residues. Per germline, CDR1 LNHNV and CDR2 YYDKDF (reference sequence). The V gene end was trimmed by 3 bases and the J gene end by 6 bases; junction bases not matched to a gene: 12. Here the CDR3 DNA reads TGTGCCACCAGCAGGGAAGGACAGGGGCCTCTTTTCGAGCAGTACTTC. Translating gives CATSREGQGPLFEQYF.

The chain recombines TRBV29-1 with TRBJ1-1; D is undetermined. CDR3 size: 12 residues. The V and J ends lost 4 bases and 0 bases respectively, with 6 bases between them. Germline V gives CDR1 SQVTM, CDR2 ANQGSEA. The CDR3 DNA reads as TGCAGCGTTGGAACAGTGAACACTGAAGCTTTCTTT. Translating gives CSVGTVNTEAFF.

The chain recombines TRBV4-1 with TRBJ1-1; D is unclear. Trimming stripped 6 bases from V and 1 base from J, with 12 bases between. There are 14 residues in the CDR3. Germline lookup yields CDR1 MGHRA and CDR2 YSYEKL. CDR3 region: CASRDQVANTEAFF. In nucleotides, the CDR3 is TGCGCCAGCAGAGATCAGGTGGCGAACACTGAAGCTTTCTTT.

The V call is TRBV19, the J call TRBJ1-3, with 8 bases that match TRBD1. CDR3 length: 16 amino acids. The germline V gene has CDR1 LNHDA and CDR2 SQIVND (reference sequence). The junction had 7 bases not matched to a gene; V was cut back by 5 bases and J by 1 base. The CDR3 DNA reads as TGTGCCAGTAGTGACGGACAGGGTTTATCTGGAAACACCATATATTTT. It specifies CASSDGQGLSGNTIYF. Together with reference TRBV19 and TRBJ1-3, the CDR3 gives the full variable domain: DGGITQSPKYLFRKEGQNVTLSCEQNLNHDAMYWYRQDPGQGLRLIYYSQIVNDFQKGDIAEGYSVSREKKESFPLTVTSAQKNPTAFYLCASSDGQGLSGNTIYFGEGSWLTVV.

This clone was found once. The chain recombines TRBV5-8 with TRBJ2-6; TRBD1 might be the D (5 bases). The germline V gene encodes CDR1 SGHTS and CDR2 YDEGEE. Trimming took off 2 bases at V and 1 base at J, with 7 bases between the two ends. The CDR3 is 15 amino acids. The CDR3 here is CASSFQGSGANVLTF. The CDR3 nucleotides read TGTGCCAGCAGCTTCCAGGGTTCTGGGGCCAACGTCCTGACTTTC.

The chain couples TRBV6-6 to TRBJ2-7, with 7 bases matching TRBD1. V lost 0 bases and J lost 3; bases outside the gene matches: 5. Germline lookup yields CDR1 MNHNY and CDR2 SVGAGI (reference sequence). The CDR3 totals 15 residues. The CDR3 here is CASSYSATGLYEQYF. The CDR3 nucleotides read TGTGCCAGCAGTTACTCGGCGACAGGGCTCTACGAGCAGTACTTC.

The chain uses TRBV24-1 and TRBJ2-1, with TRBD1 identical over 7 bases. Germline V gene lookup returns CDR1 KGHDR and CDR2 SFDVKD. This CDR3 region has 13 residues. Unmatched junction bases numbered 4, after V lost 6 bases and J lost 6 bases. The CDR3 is CATSTRTGNEQFF. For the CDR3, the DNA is TGTGCCACCAGTACACGGACAGGCAATGAGCAGTTCTTC.

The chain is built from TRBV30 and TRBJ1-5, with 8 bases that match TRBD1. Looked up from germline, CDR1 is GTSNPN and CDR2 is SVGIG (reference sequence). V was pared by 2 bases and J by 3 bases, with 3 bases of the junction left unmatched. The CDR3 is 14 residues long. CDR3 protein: CAWSPGQDNQPQHF. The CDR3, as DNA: TGTGCCTGGAGTCCGGGACAGGACAATCAGCCCCAGCATTTT.

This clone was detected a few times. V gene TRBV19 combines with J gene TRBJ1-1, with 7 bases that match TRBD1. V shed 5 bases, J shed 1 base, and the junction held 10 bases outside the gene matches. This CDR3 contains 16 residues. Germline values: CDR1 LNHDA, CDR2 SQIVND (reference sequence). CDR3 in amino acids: CASSHRDRAANTEAFF. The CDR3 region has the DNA TGTGCCAGTAGTCACCGGGACAGAGCGGCGAACACTGAAGCTTTCTTT.

CDR3 nucleotides: TGTGCCAGCAGCCTCCGACTAGCAGCGGCCTACGAGCAGTACTTC. Its protein is CASSLRLAAAYEQYF. J is TRBJ2-7 and V is TRBV11-2, with TRBD2 matching over 7 bases. CDR1 is SGHAT, CDR2 FQNNGV, per germline. The length of the CDR3 is 15 residues. J gave up 2 bases and V 5 bases, and 9 bases lay outside the gene matches.

For the CDR3, the DNA is TGTGCCAGCAGGCGGCACTCTAGCGGGCTCACAGATACGCAGTATTTT. This translates into CASRRHSSGLTDTQYF. V gene TRBV3-1 (or the pseudogene TRBV3-2) combines with J gene TRBJ2-3; 8 bases map to TRBD2. Germline CDR1 and CDR2: LGHDT and YNNKEL (reference sequence). This CDR3 has 16 amino acids. Trimming cost V 6 bases and J 2 bases; bases outside gene matches: 10.

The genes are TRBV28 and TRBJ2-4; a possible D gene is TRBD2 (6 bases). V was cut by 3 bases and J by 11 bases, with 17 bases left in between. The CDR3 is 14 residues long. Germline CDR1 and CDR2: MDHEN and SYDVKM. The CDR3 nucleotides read TGTGCCAGCAGTTTCCCCGGACTGGGAGGCGTTCAGTACTTC. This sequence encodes CASSFPGLGGVQYF. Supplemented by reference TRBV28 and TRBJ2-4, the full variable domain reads DVKVTQSSRYLVKRTGEKVFLECVQDMDHENMFWYRQDPGLGLRLIYFSYDVKMKEKGDIPEGYSVSREKKERFSLILESASTNQTSMYLCASSFPGLGGVQYFGAGTRLSVL.

CDR3 nucleotide sequence: TGTGCCAGTATTATCTCCGCGGCAGGGGGCAACTATGGCTACACCTTC. This encodes CASIISAAGGNYGYTF. The V call is TRBV19, the J call TRBJ1-2; 8 bases fit TRBD1. Trimming at V came to 7 bases and at J to 2 bases, leaving 12 bases not matched to a gene. CDR3 length equals 16 residues. Per the germline V gene, CDR1 is LNHDA and CDR2 is SQIVND (reference sequence).

The CDR3 loop is CSVERLGGKETQYF. CDR3 coding DNA: TGCAGCGTTGAACGGCTCGGGGGGAAAGAGACCCAGTACTTC. The chain joins TRBV29-1 to TRBJ2-5; 7 nucleotides line up with TRBD2. Germline CDR1 is SQVTM and CDR2 is ANQGSEA. Trimming at V came to 2 bases and at J to 3 bases, leaving 6 bases not matched to a gene. The CDR3 length is 14 residues.

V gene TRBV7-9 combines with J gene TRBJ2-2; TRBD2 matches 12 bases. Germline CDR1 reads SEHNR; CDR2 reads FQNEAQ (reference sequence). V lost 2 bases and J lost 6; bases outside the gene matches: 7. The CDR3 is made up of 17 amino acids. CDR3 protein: CASSLLAGGHEPGELFF. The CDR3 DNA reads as TGTGCCAGCAGCTTACTAGCGGGGGGGCACGAACCCGGGGAGCTGTTTTTT.

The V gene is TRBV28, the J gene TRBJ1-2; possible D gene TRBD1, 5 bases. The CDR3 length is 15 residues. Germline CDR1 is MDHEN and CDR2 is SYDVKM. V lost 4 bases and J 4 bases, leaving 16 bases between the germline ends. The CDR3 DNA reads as TGTGCCAGCAGTTCTCTCACGGGGGGAACCTATGGCTACACCTTC. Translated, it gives CASSSLTGGTYGYTF.

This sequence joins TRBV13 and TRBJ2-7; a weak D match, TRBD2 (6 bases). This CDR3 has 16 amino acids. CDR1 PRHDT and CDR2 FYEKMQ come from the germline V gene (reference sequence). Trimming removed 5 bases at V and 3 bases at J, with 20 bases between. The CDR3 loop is CASSTALGDSGYEQYF. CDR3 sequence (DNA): TGTGCCAGCAGCACCGCCCTCGGGGACTCAGGCTACGAGCAGTACTTC.

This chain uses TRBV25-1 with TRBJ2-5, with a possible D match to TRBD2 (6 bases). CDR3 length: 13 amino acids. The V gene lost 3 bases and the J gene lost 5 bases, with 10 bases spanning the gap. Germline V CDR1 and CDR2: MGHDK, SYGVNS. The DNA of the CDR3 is TGTGCCAGCAGTGAGTTCGGAGGGGAGACCCAGTACTTC. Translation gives CASSEFGGETQYF. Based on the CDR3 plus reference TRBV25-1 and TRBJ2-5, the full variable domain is EADIYQTPRYLVIGTGKKITLECSQTMGHDKMYWYQQDPGMELHLIHYSYGVNSTEKGDLSSESTVSRIRTEHFPLTLESARPSHTSQYLCASSEFGGETQYFGPGTRLLVL.

The CDR3 sequence: CASSVSGGARTDTQYF. The CDR3 DNA follows: TGTGCCAGCAGTGTGTCAGGAGGGGCTCGCACAGATACGCAGTATTTT. The V gene is TRBV28, the J gene TRBJ2-3; possible D gene TRBD2, 6 bases. The CDR3 has 16 residues. The germline V gene encodes CDR1 MDHEN and CDR2 SYDVKM. Trimming shortened V by 5 bases and J by 1 base, and 16 bases separated the two germline ends.